A selection of T cell receptor beta chains follows, all from one sample in a study of blood T cell repertoires in COVID-19. The repertoire was sequenced with immunoSEQ multiplex PCR; TCRdb's copy has only in-frame clones and lacks some. The sample has 120,000 to 150,000 clones; 85% are singletons. Sample: peripheral blood. The receptors were gathered from a human donor with acute or convalescent COVID-19. The donor label of this sample is uncertain. Each CDR3 is given with its conserved first and last residue.

V: TRBV11-1; J: TRBJ2-7; CDR3: CASSPNLAGGSYEQYF
V: TRBV30; J: TRBJ1-2; CDR3: CAWSALGESSYGYTF
V: TRBV18; J: TRBJ1-3; CDR3: CASSHVKQGSGNTIYF
V: TRBV7-2; J: TRBJ2-2; CDR3: CASNLIAGAGELFF
V: TRBV7-3; J: TRBJ1-5; CDR3: CASSQGPNQPQHF
V: TRBV27; J: TRBJ1-5; CDR3: CASSPTGGARPQHF
V: TRBV11-3; J: TRBJ1-3; CDR3: CASSIETGNTIYF
V: TRBV27; J: TRBJ1-5; CDR3: CASSLTRQSNQPQHF
V: TRBV19; J: TRBJ1-4; CDR3: CASMSAQGARKLFF
V: TRBV12-3/TRBV12-4; J: TRBJ2-5; CDR3: CASSAQTSETQYF
V: TRBV7-9; J: TRBJ2-1; CDR3: CASSPSRAYNEQFF
V: TRBV7-9; J: TRBJ2-2; CDR3: CASSAGLSGQNTGELFF
V: TRBV19; J: TRBJ1-1; CDR3: CASSHGQGAVNTEAFF
V: TRBV27; J: TRBJ1-1; CDR3: CASSLGTGGNTEAFF
V: TRBV18; J: TRBJ2-6; CDR3: CASSPVWQGGSGANVLTF
V: TRBV5-1; J: TRBJ1-2; CDR3: CASSLAYSGDYTF
V: TRBV19; J: TRBJ2-7; CDR3: CASSLVGGFSYEQYF
V: TRBV24-1; J: TRBJ2-3; CDR3: CATSDPGLAGRDTQYF
V: TRBV21-1; J: TRBJ2-1; CDR3: CASSASSWGGKDNEQFF
V: TRBV6-1; J: TRBJ1-5; CDR3: CASSEALLWTGDQPQHF
V: TRBV14; J: TRBJ2-1; CDR3: CASSPGTSRLDEQFF
V: TRBV7-8; J: TRBJ1-5; CDR3: CASSLQLYSNQPQHF
V: TRBV28; J: TRBJ1-2; CDR3: CASSLSAKGHYGYTF
V: TRBV23-1; J: TRBJ1-5; CDR3: CARGGAHYQPQHF
V: TRBV7-2; J: TRBJ2-5; CDR3: CASSRAGETQYF
V: TRBV11-2; J: TRBJ2-5; CDR3: CASSLGAGGAETQYF
V: TRBV18; J: TRBJ1-2; CDR3: CASSGQGPNYGYTF
V: TRBV6-5; J: TRBJ1-1; CDR3: CASSYGHVNTEAFF
V: TRBV7-9; J: TRBJ1-4; CDR3: CASSLETANEKLFF
V: TRBV30; J: TRBJ1-2; CDR3: CAWSLDDMSGYTF
V: TRBV28; J: TRBJ1-2; CDR3: CASSSGGMNYGYTF
V: TRBV19; J: TRBJ1-2; CDR3: CATHPNSHDRYGYTF
V: TRBV6-2/TRBV6-3; J: TRBJ1-5; CDR3: CASSYSFSGAQHF
V: TRBV7-2; J: TRBJ2-3; CDR3: CASRYDPGTDTQYF
V: TRBV10-3; J: TRBJ1-1; CDR3: CAIRNNMNTEAFF
V: TRBV7-2; J: TRBJ1-3; CDR3: CASTLYGTGVGNTIYF
V: TRBV19; J: TRBJ1-1; CDR3: CASAKGQGRARGNTEAFF
V: TRBV18; J: TRBJ2-1; CDR3: CASSPRGLAIHEQFF
V: TRBV7-2; J: TRBJ1-2; CDR3: CASSPTAGGNYGYTF
V: TRBV9; J: TRBJ2-2; CDR3: CASSVLAGGTGELFF
V: TRBV19; J: TRBJ2-1; CDR3: CASSETDYNEQFF
V: TRBV19; J: TRBJ2-2; CDR3: CASSIKVPGQGNTGELFF
V: TRBV2; J: TRBJ1-2; CDR3: CASSETGDRDGYTF
V: TRBV11-3; J: TRBJ2-1; CDR3: CASSLDWRNEQFF
V: TRBV28; J: TRBJ1-1; CDR3: CASSQPRQGGKAEAFF
V: TRBV2; J: TRBJ2-6; CDR3: CASRPTVSGANVLTF
V: TRBV5-8; J: TRBJ1-2; CDR3: CASSERQGARGYTF
V: TRBV19; J: TRBJ1-4; CDR3: CASSILQGNEKLFF
V: TRBV7-9; J: TRBJ1-5; CDR3: CASSFPGHSNQPQHF
V: TRBV7-9; J: TRBJ1-5; CDR3: CASSPGQTSNQPQHF
V: TRBV18; J: TRBJ1-2; CDR3: CASSPSKVGEGYGYTF
V: TRBV6-5; J: TRBJ1-2; CDR3: CASSPTGGNYGYTF
V: TRBV30; J: TRBJ1-1; CDR3: CAWKDRPATEAFF
V: TRBV24-1; J: TRBJ2-7; CDR3: CATSPGQGGEQYF
V: TRBV10-3; J: TRBJ2-1; CDR3: CAITGLPYNEQFF
V: TRBV4-1; J: TRBJ1-3; CDR3: CASSQNRGAGNTIYF
V: TRBV6-5; J: TRBJ1-6; CDR3: CASHTSDKYNSPLHF
V: TRBV5-5; J: TRBJ1-1; CDR3: CASSPTGVTEAFF